A selection of T cell receptor beta chains follows, all from one sample in a study of human T cells and chemical hapten exposure. TCRdb reprocessed the RACE reads via MiXCR and lists one record per CDR3 protein. Of tens of thousands of distinct CDR3 sequences listed, 8% to 10% are singletons. The sequenced sample was whole blood, obtained in connection with sensitization to the hapten diphenylcyclopropenone (DPC). All receptors come from a woman aged 40 to 50 with alopecia areata. Some clones in this sample may be carry-over from other donors' samples. Both conserved end residues are part of each CDR3. D genes are given only for firm matches. Expanded clones are given a class, and other clones once, few, many or no size at all.

j_gene	d_gene	abundance	v_gene	CDR3nt	CDR3aa
TRBJ1-3	NA	NA	TRBV18	TGTGCCAGCTCACCAGCCACCTCCTCTGGAAACACCATATATTTT	CASSPATSSGNTIYF
TRBJ2-2	TRBD2	NA	TRBV20-1	TGCAGTGCTAGGGTAGCGGGGCAACGGTCAGGGGAGCTGTTTTTT	CSARVAGQRSGELFF
TRBJ1-2	NA	NA	TRBV4-3	TGCGCCAGCAGCCAAGATCATGGAGACAGAAGGCTTTTTTTC	CASSQDHGDRRLFF
TRBJ1-6	NA	many	TRBV4-3	TGCGCCAGCAGCCAAACGAGCTCCTATAATTCACCCCTCCACTTT	CASSQTSSYNSPLHF
TRBJ2-1	TRBD2	few	TRBV7-8	TGTGCCAGCAGCGAATTGACTAGCGGGGGGTACAATGAGCAGTTCTTC	CASSELTSGGYNEQFF
TRBJ2-2	TRBD2	few	TRBV6-5	TGTGCCAGCAGTTACTTGGCTAGCGGAACCGGGGAGCTGTTTTTT	CASSYLASGTGELFF
TRBJ1-5	NA	many	TRBV19	TGTGCCAGTAGTATTGTCGGGGTTGGGCAGCCCCAGCATTTT	CASSIVGVGQPQHF
TRBJ2-7	TRBD1	few	TRBV6-2/TRBV6-3	TGTGCCAGCGAGACAGGGACCACCTACGAGCAGTACTTC	CASETGTTYEQYF
TRBJ1-2	NA	many	TRBV2	TGTGCCAGGAGAGCGGTAGATAACTATGGCTACACCTTC	CARRAVDNYGYTF
TRBJ1-1	NA	NA	TRBV7-8	TGCGCCGTGGGGGGGGTCGGTTTGTCTCCTGAAGCTTTCTTT	CAVGGVGLSPEAFF
TRBJ2-2	NA	many	TRBV6-8	TGTGACCCCCGCCGGGACTTAGGCACCGGGGAGCTGTTTTTT	CDPRRDLGTGELFF
TRBJ2-7	NA	many	TRBV28	TGTGCCAGCAACATTAGAGGGACTGGAAATGAGCAGTACTTC	CASNIRGTGNEQYF
TRBJ2-3	TRBD2	many	TRBV11-2	TGTGCCAGCAGCCCGCGTCCCGCGGGGGGCACAGATACGCAGTATTTT	CASSPRPAGGTDTQYF
TRBJ1-6	NA	few	TRBV12-3/TRBV12-4	TGTGCCAGCAGTCCCCGACAGCTTGATTCACCCCTCCACTTT	CASSPRQLDSPLHF